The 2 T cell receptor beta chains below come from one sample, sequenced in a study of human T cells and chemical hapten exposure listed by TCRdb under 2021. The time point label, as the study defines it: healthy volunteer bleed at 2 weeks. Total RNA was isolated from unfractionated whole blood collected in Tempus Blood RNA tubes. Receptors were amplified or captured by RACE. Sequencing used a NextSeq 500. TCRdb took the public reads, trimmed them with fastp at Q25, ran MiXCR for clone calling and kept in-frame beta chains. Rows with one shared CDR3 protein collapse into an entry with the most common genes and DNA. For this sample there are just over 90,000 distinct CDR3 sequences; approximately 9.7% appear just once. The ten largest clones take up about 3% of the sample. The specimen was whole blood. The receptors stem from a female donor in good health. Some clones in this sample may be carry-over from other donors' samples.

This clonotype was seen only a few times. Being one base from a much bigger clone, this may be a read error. CDR3: CASSNGTSGCSYEQYF. CDR3 nucleotide sequence: TGTGCCAGCAGTAACGGGACTAGCGGTTGCTCCTACGAGCAGTACTTC. The chain employs TRBV25-1 and TRBJ2-7; 11 bases agree with TRBD2. Trimming cost V 5 bases and J 0 bases; bases outside gene matches: 6. Per the germline V gene, CDR1 is MGHDK and CDR2 is SYGVNS. The CDR3 totals 16 residues.

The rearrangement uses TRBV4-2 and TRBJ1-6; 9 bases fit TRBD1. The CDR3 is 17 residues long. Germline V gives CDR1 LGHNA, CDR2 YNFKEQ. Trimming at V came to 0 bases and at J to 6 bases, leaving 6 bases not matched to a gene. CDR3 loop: CASSQEGTGIGNSPLHF. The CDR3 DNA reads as TGTGCCAGCAGCCAAGAAGGGACAGGGATCGGTAATTCACCCCTCCACTTT.